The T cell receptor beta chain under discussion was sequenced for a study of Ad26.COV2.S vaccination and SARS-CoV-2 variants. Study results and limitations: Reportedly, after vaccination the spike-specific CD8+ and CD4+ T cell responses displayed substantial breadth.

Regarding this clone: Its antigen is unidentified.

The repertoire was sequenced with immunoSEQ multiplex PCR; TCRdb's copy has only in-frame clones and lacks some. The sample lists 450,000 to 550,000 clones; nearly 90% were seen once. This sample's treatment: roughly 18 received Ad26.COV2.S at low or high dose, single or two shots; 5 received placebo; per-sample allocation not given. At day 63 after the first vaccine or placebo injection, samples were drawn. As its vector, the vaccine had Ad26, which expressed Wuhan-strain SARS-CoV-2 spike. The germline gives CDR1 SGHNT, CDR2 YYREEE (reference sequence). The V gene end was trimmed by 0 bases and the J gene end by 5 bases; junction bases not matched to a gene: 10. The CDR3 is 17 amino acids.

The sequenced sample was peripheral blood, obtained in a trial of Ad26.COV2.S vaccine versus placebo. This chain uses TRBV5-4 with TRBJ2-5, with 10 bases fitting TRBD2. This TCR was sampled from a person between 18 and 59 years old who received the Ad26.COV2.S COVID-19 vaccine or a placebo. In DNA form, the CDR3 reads TGTGCCAGCAGCTTGGCCCCAGCGGGAGGGCCACGCGAGACCCAGTACTTC. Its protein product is CASSLAPAGGPRETQYF.